The clone carrying this T cell receptor beta chain was picked up one time. Per the authors' pipeline: Nucleated cell counts were estimated from reference gene primer amplification. The data were produced by immunoSEQ multiplex PCR, yet TCRdb's version contains in-frame clones alone and is incomplete. D and trimming were read from the DNA, whereas the V and J calls and clone size are those reported in that table. The table records roughly 340,000 clones, approximately 90% of them present only once. This record belongs to a study of blood T cell repertoires in COVID-19. The V gene lost 4 bases and the J gene lost 4 bases, with 11 bases spanning the gap. The germline CDR1 and CDR2 sequences are SGDLS and YYNGEE. CDR3 size: 13 residues.

The chain combines TRBV9 with TRBJ1-2, with D tentatively TRBD1 (5 bases). Material for sequencing was peripheral blood. The source is a woman aged 18-29 years who had recovered from COVID-19. CDR3 sequence reads: CASSKQGTYGYTF. The CDR3 region has the DNA TGTGCCAGCAGCAAGCAGGGAACCTATGGCTACACCTTC.